What follows are 30 T cell receptor beta chains derived from one specimen sequenced in a study of beta chain features in type 1 diabetes. As every portion of the isolated RNA was reverse transcribed, the sequencing read expressed TCRB transcripts. Sequencing was performed with immunoSEQ multiplex PCR; in TCRdb, only in-frame clones are kept and a portion is missing. The data contain 900,000 or so clones, roughly 15% of them seen just once; the ten biggest clones take up around 0.02%. Material for sequencing was naive CD4+ T cells from blood. These receptors originate from a young woman in good health.

The chain joins TRBV28 to TRBJ1-5; no reliable D call. CDR1 and CDR2 (germline): MDHEN, SYDVKM. The CDR3 covers 13 residues. V was clipped by 7 bases and J by 10 bases, with 17 bases between them. The CDR3 nucleotides are TGTGCCAGCAAGGTGGCAGCGTGGGGTCCCCAGCATTTT. Protein sequence: CASKVAAWGPQHF.

The chain combines TRBV4-3 with TRBJ2-7, with D uncertain. The length of the CDR3 is 14 residues. Germline CDR1 and CDR2: LGHNA and YSLEER. Between the trimmed V and J ends, which lost 1 base and 3 bases, there was a span of 10 bases. The CDR3 is CASSQGTSNYEQYF. CDR3 bases: TGCGCCAGCAGCCAAGGAACTTCAAACTACGAGCAGTACTTC.

As concerns this clone: Other DNA sequences from this sample encode an identical CDR3 as well. The chain links TRBV6-6 to TRBJ2-7, with D unclear. The CDR3 extends over 11 amino acids. The V end was cut by 2 bases, the J end by 7 bases, with 6 bases between. The germline V gene encodes CDR1 MNHNY and CDR2 SVGAGI (reference sequence). CDR3 sequence: CASSYLGEQYF. The CDR3 DNA is TGTGCCAGCAGTTACCTGGGGGAGCAGTACTTC.

This clone was detected only a few times. The J gene is TRBJ1-2, the V gene TRBV28; D is possibly TRBD1 (6 bases). This CDR3 has 14 residues. The germline V and J ends were trimmed by 6 bases and 7 bases, with 18 bases remaining between them. Germline CDR1 and CDR2: MDHEN and SYDVKM. The CDR3 is CASSAGTIQGGYTF. The CDR3 DNA follows: TGTGCCAGCAGCGCCGGGACAATTCAGGGTGGCTACACCTTC.

This clone turned up a few times. V usage is TRBV10-3 and J usage is TRBJ2-7; 7 bases map to TRBD2. V shed 4 bases and J 2 bases; nucleotides not matched to a gene: 17. The germline V gene encodes CDR1 ENHRY and CDR2 SYGVKD. There are 18 residues in the CDR3. Written as DNA, the CDR3 is TGTGCCATCAGTGGGGACTATCCGTACCCCAACTTAGCCTACGAGCAGTACTTC. Protein sequence: CAISGDYPYPNLAYEQYF.

V and J are TRBV10-3 and TRBJ2-3; TRBD1 might be the D (6 bases). The CDR3 spans 14 residues. Between the trimmed V and J ends, which lost 6 bases and 6 bases, there was a span of 16 bases. Germline CDR1 and CDR2: ENHRY and SYGVKD. The CDR3 sequence: CAISAQGKMDTQYF. CDR3 sequence (DNA): TGTGCCATCAGCGCCCAGGGGAAAATGGATACGCAGTATTTT.

The chain carries TRBV28 and TRBJ2-5; a weak D match, TRBD1 (7 bases). Germline lookup yields CDR1 MDHEN and CDR2 SYDVKM. V was clipped by 8 bases and J by 4 bases, with 11 bases between them. This CDR3 has 12 amino acids. As DNA, the CDR3 is TGTGCCAGCCGACAGGGAGGAGAGACCCAGTACTTC. This sequence encodes CASRQGGETQYF.

The sample holds a few counts of this clone. The rearrangement joins TRBV27 to TRBJ1-4, with unresolved D. Looked up from germline, CDR1 is MNHEY and CDR2 is SMNVEV (reference sequence). The ends were cut back, 4 bases at V and 5 bases at J, with 11 bases in the middle. CDR3 size: 14 residues. The CDR3 coding sequence is TGTGCCAGCAGTTCCCCGGGCTGGAATGAAAAACTGTTTTTT. This codes for CASSSPGWNEKLFF.

A word on this clone: The same CDR3 can be traced to other DNA sequences in this sample. CDR3: CASSLGGTYEQYF. CDR3 DNA: TGTGCCAGCAGCCTGGGGGGAACCTACGAGCAGTACTTC. The genes are TRBV28 and TRBJ2-7, with D tentatively TRBD2 (6 bases). V dropped 6 bases and J dropped 2 bases, with 11 bases sitting between them. The CDR3 contains 13 residues. From germline, CDR1 is MDHEN and CDR2 SYDVKM.

V gene TRBV19 combines with J gene TRBJ2-6; D is undetermined. The V end was cut by 5 bases, the J end by 0 bases, with 8 bases between. The CDR3 is 15 residues long. Germline V gene sequence: CDR1 LNHDA, CDR2 SQIVND (reference sequence). The CDR3: CASSPGSSGANVLTF. The CDR3, as DNA: TGTGCCAGTAGTCCTGGTAGCTCTGGGGCCAACGTCCTGACTTTC.

The chain uses TRBV4-2 and TRBJ2-1, with TRBD2 identical over 7 bases. Germline values: CDR1 LGHNA, CDR2 YNFKEQ. With 1 base clipped from V and 2 bases from J, the junction kept 11 bases outside the gene matches. The CDR3 contains 18 residues. CDR3 bases: TGTGCCAGCAGCCAAGTAGAAGGGGCTAGCGGAACCTACAATGAGCAGTTCTTC. It codes for CASSQVEGASGTYNEQFF.

The rearrangement links TRBV28 to TRBJ2-7; D might be TRBD1 (6 bases). This CDR3 contains 14 residues. Trimming stripped 5 bases from V and 5 bases from J, with 16 bases between. Per germline, CDR1 MDHEN and CDR2 SYDVKM. DNA for the CDR3: TGTGCCAGCAGTGGGGTGCAGGCAGGGGACGAGCAGTACTTC. It is translated as CASSGVQAGDEQYF.

This clone has a handful of counts. The chain links TRBV7-3 to TRBJ2-7; a possible D gene is TRBD2 (6 bases). V was shortened by 5 bases and J by 0 bases, with 17 bases between the two germline ends. This CDR3 is 16 amino acids long. Germline lookup yields CDR1 SGHTA and CDR2 FQGTGA. CDR3 in DNA: TGTGCCAGCAGCCACGGGAGTGCGACGAGCTCCTACGAGCAGTACTTC. Translated: CASSHGSATSSYEQYF.

The V call is TRBV11-2, the J call TRBJ2-1; D might be TRBD1 (6 bases). V was shortened by 2 bases and J by 7 bases, with 9 bases between the two germline ends. CDR1 is SGHAT and CDR2 is FQNNGV in the germline V gene. CDR3 length: 13 amino acids. The CDR3 nucleotides are TGTGCCAGCAGCTTAAGAACAGGGAATGAGCAGTTCTTC. Encoded protein: CASSLRTGNEQFF.

The table lists this clone with a few counts. Distinct nucleotide sequences in the sample also encode this CDR3. The chain carries TRBV9 and TRBJ2-1, with no clear D. Germline V gene lookup returns CDR1 SGDLS and CDR2 YYNGEE. Trimming took off 2 bases at V and 0 bases at J, with 9 bases between the two ends. The CDR3 covers 15 residues. The CDR3 loop is CASSVTPSSYNEQFF. Written as DNA, the CDR3 is TGTGCCAGCAGCGTGACTCCTAGCTCCTACAATGAGCAGTTCTTC.

V gene TRBV11-2 combines with J gene TRBJ2-1; D is unresolved. The CDR3 is made up of 11 amino acids. Deletions cut 3 bases from V and 6 bases from J, with 3 bases between. Germline CDR1 SGHAT, CDR2 FQNNGV. The chain's CDR3 is CASSFTNEQFF. The CDR3 DNA reads TGTGCCAGCAGCTTTACCAATGAGCAGTTCTTC.

There are a few counts of this clone. The chain recombines TRBV18 with TRBJ2-4; 14 nucleotides line up with TRBD2. This CDR3 has 19 residues. The V and J ends lost 3 bases and 0 bases, in that order; junction bases with no gene match: 7. CDR1 and CDR2 (germline): KGHSH, LQKENI. CDR3 coding DNA: TGTGCCAGCTCACCCGGACTAGCGGGAGGCCTCCTAGCCAAAAACATTCAGTACTTC. Translation gives CASSPGLAGGLLAKNIQYF.

The V call is TRBV7-2, the J call TRBJ2-3; 11 nucleotides agree with TRBD2. V gave up 2 bases and J gave up 6 bases; unmatched junction bases: 7. Germline CDR1 reads SGHTA; CDR2 reads FQGNSA. The CDR3 extends over 16 amino acids. CDR3 region: CASSLNLAGGPDTQYF. CDR3 bases: TGTGCCAGCAGCTTAAATCTAGCGGGAGGCCCCGATACGCAGTATTTT.

In its sample, this clone was seen a few times. This chain links TRBV28 with TRBJ2-7, with a possible D match to TRBD2 (5 bases). The germline CDR1 and CDR2 sequences are MDHEN and SYDVKM. This CDR3 is 15 amino acids long. The V gene lost 6 bases and the J gene lost 3 bases, with 18 bases spanning the gap. Written as DNA, the CDR3 is TGTGCCAGCAGAGTGACTGGGATTCGGGGCTACGAGCAGTACTTC. Protein: CASRVTGIRGYEQYF.

This clone was seen a few times. The chain joins TRBV7-2 to TRBJ2-5, with D uncertain. Trimming removed 3 bases from V and 3 bases from J, with 8 bases in between. CDR3 length: 13 residues. The germline gives CDR1 SGHTA, CDR2 FQGNSA. DNA of the CDR3: TGTGCCAGCAGCTTTGTATTCGAAGAGACCCAGTACTTC. Translation: CASSFVFEETQYF.

This clone showed up just a few times. The V call is TRBV4-2, the J call TRBJ1-5; D uncertain. V lost 0 bases, J lost 0 bases, and 3 bases lay in between. CDR1 and CDR2 (germline): LGHNA, YNFKEQ. The CDR3 consists of 14 residues. CDR3 protein: CASSQDLSNQPQHF. In DNA, the CDR3 is TGTGCCAGCAGCCAAGATCTTAGCAATCAGCCCCAGCATTTT.

The chain links TRBV2 to TRBJ1-4, with 7 bases lining up with TRBD1. J gave up 5 bases and V 5 bases, and 8 bases lay outside the gene matches. This CDR3 contains 15 residues. Germline V lookup: CDR1 SNHLY, CDR2 FYNNEI. The CDR3 region has the DNA TGTGCCAGCAGTAAGACCGGGACAGACAATGAAAAACTGTTTTTT. Protein product: CASSKTGTDNEKLFF.

The chain is built from TRBV7-2 and TRBJ2-5, with a tentative D call TRBD1 (6 bases). The CDR3 sequence is 15 residues long. Germline CDR1 is SGHTA and CDR2 is FQGNSA. Trimming shortened V by 2 bases and J by 7 bases, and 17 bases separated the two germline ends. Here the CDR3 reads CASSLNQGSRGTQYF. In nucleotides, the CDR3 is TGTGCCAGCAGCTTAAATCAGGGGTCGAGGGGGACCCAGTACTTC.

This clone was seen only a few times. V usage is TRBV28 and J usage is TRBJ2-1; 12 positions agree with TRBD1. Germline-derived CDR1 and CDR2 are MDHEN and SYDVKM. This CDR3 contains 16 residues. Unmatched junction bases numbered 6, after V lost 6 bases and J lost 3 bases. CDR3 in DNA: TGTGCCAGCAGCCCAGGGACAGGGGGCATCTACAATGAGCAGTTCTTC. This encodes CASSPGTGGIYNEQFF.

This clone was counted between two and nine times. The V gene is TRBV18, the J gene TRBJ1-2, with 7 bases lining up with TRBD1. The CDR3 contains 14 residues. In germline, CDR1 is KGHSH, CDR2 LQKENI. Unmatched junction bases numbered 3, after V lost 3 bases and J lost 2 bases. The CDR3: CASSPADRNYGYTF. In DNA, the CDR3 is TGTGCCAGCTCACCCGCGGACAGGAACTATGGCTACACCTTC.

The table lists this clone with a few counts. This sequence joins TRBV18 and TRBJ1-3; TRBD1 is a possible D gene (5 bases). The germline V gene has CDR1 KGHSH and CDR2 LQKENI. This CDR3 has 17 residues. V lost 1 base and J 3 bases, leaving 16 bases between the germline ends. The DNA of the CDR3 is TGTGCCAGCTCACCACTTCAGAGGACATCGGTTGGAAACACCATATATTTT. Protein sequence: CASSPLQRTSVGNTIYF.

The genes are TRBV7-9 and TRBJ2-7; the match to TRBD1 covers 7 bases. Germline V gene data show CDR1 as SEHNR and CDR2 as FQNEAQ (reference sequence). This CDR3 is 15 amino acids long. The V gene end was trimmed by 3 bases and the J gene end by 6 bases; junction bases not matched to a gene: 11. This CDR3 reads CASSFTGVGFSEQYF. The CDR3 DNA reads as TGTGCCAGCAGCTTCACAGGGGTAGGGTTTAGCGAGCAGTACTTC.

The chain couples TRBV2 to TRBJ1-1, with D possibly being TRBD1 (6 bases). The CDR3 sequence is 13 residues long. Germline V gene lookup returns CDR1 SNHLY and CDR2 FYNNEI. The V end was cut by 0 bases, the J end by 8 bases, with 10 bases between. CDR3 bases: TGTGCCAGCAGTGAAGCGCTCAGGGGCGAAGCTTTCTTT. It codes for CASSEALRGEAFF.

This rearrangement joins TRBV19 to TRBJ1-5, with 7 bases lining up with TRBD1. CDR3 size: 14 residues. V lost 8 bases, J lost 0 bases, and 4 bases stayed unmatched. Germline-derived CDR1 and CDR2 are LNHDA and SQIVND (reference sequence). CDR3 protein: CASGQANSNQPQHF. CDR3 sequence (DNA): TGTGCCAGTGGACAGGCGAATAGCAATCAGCCCCAGCATTTT.

The chain combines TRBV5-1 with TRBJ1-5, with a weak D call TRBD1 (5 bases). V gave up 2 bases and J gave up 2 bases, with 11 bases separating them. The CDR3 contains 15 residues. The germline V gene has CDR1 SGHRS and CDR2 YFSETQ. The CDR3 DNA is TGCGCCAGCAGCTTAGATTCGGGGGGCAATCAGCCCCAGCATTTT. Translating gives CASSLDSGGNQPQHF.